A selection of T cell receptor beta chains follows, all from one sample in a study of blood T cell repertoires in COVID-19. TCRdb's table, derived via immunoSEQ multiplex PCR, lists solely in-frame clones and lacks some. Here the sample spans a few hundred thousand clones, approximately 78% being singletons. Material: peripheral blood. The source is a woman in her 70s with COVID-19, enrolled during active disease. The CDR3 runs from the conserved cysteine through the conserved F or W. D genes are given only for firm matches. A clone size is listed for some rows: how often the clone was seen (once, few, many), or a class if it is expanded.

TRBD1 TRBJ2-2 TRBV4-1 . TGCGCCAGCAGCTTTTCAGGACAGGGTTACACCGGGGAGCTGTTTTTT CASSFSGQGYTGELFF
. TRBJ2-1 TRBV5-1 . TGCGCCAGCAGCTTGGGTAGCGGTCATAATGAGCAGTTCTTC CASSLGSGHNEQFF
. TRBJ1-1 TRBV7-2 . TGTGCCAGCAGCCCCGATCCGGGCACTGAAGCTTTCTTT CASSPDPGTEAFF
. TRBJ2-3 TRBV2 . TGTGCCAGCAGCGCCCAGGTCAGCGGGTTAGATACGCAGTATTTT CASSAQVSGLDTQYF
TRBD1 TRBJ2-7 TRBV15 . TGTGCCACCAGCAGAGATGGACAGGACGAGCAGTACTTC CATSRDGQDEQYF
. TRBJ1-2 TRBV28 . TGTGCCAGCGGGTCCCAGGGAAATGACTATGGCTACACCTTC CASGSQGNDYGYTF
TRBD1 TRBJ1-1 TRBV29-1 . TGCAGCGCACGACAGGGCATGAACACTGAAGCTTTCTTT CSARQGMNTEAFF
. TRBJ1-5 TRBV19 . TGTGCCAGTACGTCTGGGGTTACAGGACGGTCCGTGAGCAATCAGCCCCAGCATTTT CASTSGVTGRSVSNQPQHF
. TRBJ2-5 TRBV25-1 once TGTGCCAGCAGTTATCCGACCACAACGGAGGGGACCCAGTACTTC CASSYPTTTEGTQYF
. TRBJ1-1 TRBV19 once TGTGCCAGTAGTATAATCATGGGGCAGAGCATGAACACTGAAGCTTTCTTT CASSIIMGQSMNTEAFF
. TRBJ2-1 TRBV7-2 . TGTGCCAGCAGCCAGCGGTCCGACTTCTACAATGAGCAGTTCTTC CASSQRSDFYNEQFF
TRBD2 TRBJ2-1 TRBV11-2 once TGTGCTAGCAGCCTAACTCGGCGGGAGGCCTTCTACAATGAGCAGTTCTTC CASSLTRREAFYNEQFF
TRBD2 TRBJ2-7 TRBV7-2 . TGTGCCAGCAGCTTCTCTAGCGGGAGCTACGAGCAGTACTTC CASSFSSGSYEQYF
. TRBJ2-7 TRBV7-2 . TGTGCCAGCAGCTTAGCGGCCGCTCGTCTCGGGTACGAGCAGTACTTC CASSLAAARLGYEQYF
. TRBJ2-5 TRBV7-9 . TGTGCCAGCAGCCTTACAAGACAGGAAGAGACCCAGTACTTC CASSLTRQEETQYF
. TRBJ2-7 TRBV9 . TGTGCCAGCAGCCCCCGGGATCGCAGTGGAGAGCAGTACTTC CASSPRDRSGEQYF
. TRBJ1-1 TRBV15 . TGTGCCACCAGCAGAGGAGGAGGGAACACTGAAGCTTTCTTT CATSRGGGNTEAFF
. TRBJ1-2 TRBV15 . TGTGCCACCAGCACCTATGCAGGGATTAACTATGGCTACACCTTC CATSTYAGINYGYTF
TRBD1 TRBJ1-1 TRBV6-4 once TGTGCCAGCAGTCCCGAACAGGGGGCTACTGAAGCTTTCTTT CASSPEQGATEAFF
TRBD1 TRBJ1-4 TRBV5-6 . TGTGCCAGCAGCTTGGATGGGACAGGATTAAATGAAAAACTGTTTTTT CASSLDGTGLNEKLFF
. TRBJ1-1 TRBV19 . TGTGCCAGTAGTATCGGGGTGAACACTGAAGCTTTCTTT CASSIGVNTEAFF
. TRBJ1-6 TRBV19 . TGTGCCAGTGGATTGGGGGGGTACGATTCACCCCTCCACTTT CASGLGGYDSPLHF
TRBD1 TRBJ1-3 TRBV5-1 . TGCGCCAGCAGCTCTCCAGGGACAGCCTCTGGAAACACCATATATTTT CASSSPGTASGNTIYF
. TRBJ1-4 TRBV19 . TGTGCCAGTAGTATTTGGGGCCCTGGAAATGAAAAACTGTTTTTT CASSIWGPGNEKLFF
. TRBJ2-3 TRBV7-9 . TGTGCCAGCAGCCCCGAGTCAGATACGCAGTATTTT CASSPESDTQYF
TRBD2 TRBJ2-7 TRBV10-3 . TGTGCCATCAGCAGACTAGCGGGAGACTACGAGCAGTACTTC CAISRLAGDYEQYF
. TRBJ1-2 TRBV6-5 . TGTGCCAGCAAGGACAGTATCTCCTATGGCTACACCTTC CASKDSISYGYTF
. TRBJ1-4 TRBV7-2 . TGTGCCAGCAGCTCAGACAGACTTAATGAAAAACTGTTTTTT CASSSDRLNEKLFF
TRBD1 TRBJ2-2 TRBV5-6 . TGTGCCAGCAGCTTAGGACAGGGGAACACCGGGGAGCTGTTTTTT CASSLGQGNTGELFF
TRBD2 TRBJ2-3 TRBV7-8 . TGTGCCAGCAGCTCCCGGACTAGCGGGAGCACAACTAGCACAGATACGCAGTATTTT CASSSRTSGSTTSTDTQYF
. TRBJ2-2 TRBV18 . TGTGCCAGCTCCCTCAACTGGGGGCTGAACACCGGGGAGCTGTTTTTT CASSLNWGLNTGELFF
. TRBJ2-1 TRBV6-2/TRBV6-3 . TGTGCCAGCAGTGAGGGAGCGAAATACAATGAGCAGTTCTTC CASSEGAKYNEQFF
. TRBJ1-1 TRBV30 . TGTGCCTGGAGTGTACAAAGTTCCGGGGATGTTTTCTTT CAWSVQSSGDVFF
. TRBJ1-1 TRBV5-5 . TGTGCCAGCAGCGCCCGGGGGGGAACTGAAGCTTTCTTT CASSARGGTEAFF
TRBD1 TRBJ2-7 TRBV28 . TGTGCCAGCAGTTTAGCTACCGGGACAGGGAAATCCGAGCAGTACTTC CASSLATGTGKSEQYF
. TRBJ2-2 TRBV19 . TGTGCCAGTAGTATATACAGAACCGGGGAGCTGTTTTTT CASSIYRTGELFF
TRBD1 TRBJ2-3 TRBV12-5 . TGTGCTAGTGGTTTGGGAACCGGGACAGGGGGCGCAGATACGCAGTATTTT CASGLGTGTGGADTQYF
TRBD2 TRBJ2-1 TRBV28 . TGTGCCAGCAGCTCCCCCGGGGCGGGAGAGTATAACAATGAGCAGTTCTTC CASSSPGAGEYNNEQFF
TRBD1 TRBJ2-1 TRBV30 . TGTGCCTGGAGCGGGCCGGGACAGAGTCGACTGTCCTACAATGAGCAGTTCTTC CAWSGPGQSRLSYNEQFF
. TRBJ1-3 TRBV28 many TGTGCCAGCACCTTTTCTAGGAGATCTGGAAACACCATATATTTT CASTFSRRSGNTIYF
. TRBJ1-4 TRBV5-1 . TGCGCCAGCAGCTTGGTGGGCCCGGGGGGCGATGAAAAACTGTTTTTT CASSLVGPGGDEKLFF
. TRBJ2-7 TRBV19 . TGTGCCAGTAGAGGGGGCTACGAGCAGTACTTC CASRGGYEQYF
. TRBJ2-2 TRBV7-7 . TGTGCCAGCAGCGCTAGTGGGCTACAGGGTCATAACACCGGGGAGCTGTTTTTT CASSASGLQGHNTGELFF
. TRBJ1-6 TRBV5-5 . TGTGCCAGCAGTCCAGGGTTTTCACCCCTCCACTTT CASSPGFSPLHF
TRBD1 TRBJ1-5 TRBV10-1 . TGCGCCAGCACCAGGACAGGGAAGCGCAATCAGCCCCAGCATTTT CASTRTGKRNQPQHF
TRBD2 TRBJ2-5 TRBV25-1 . TGTGCCAGCAGTGAATTTGCTAGCGGGAGGGAGGAGACCCAGTACTTC CASSEFASGREETQYF
. TRBJ1-1 TRBV19 . TGTGCCAGTAGTTTTCTAGGCACTGAAGCTTTCTTT CASSFLGTEAFF
. TRBJ2-7 TRBV7-9 . TGTGCCAGCAGCTTAAGCGCTCGCTACGAGCAGTACTTC CASSLSARYEQYF
. TRBJ1-1 TRBV3-1/TRBV3-2 . TGTGCCGCGACGAGGGAGGGGAGAACTGAAGCTTTCTTT CAATREGRTEAFF
. TRBJ2-7 TRBV4-1 . TGCGCCAGCAGCCAAGTGGGCACCACCTACGAGCAGTACTTC CASSQVGTTYEQYF
TRBD1 TRBJ1-4 TRBV5-1 . TGCGCCAGCAGCTTACAGGGGTACGACAAGGGAAAACTGTTTTTT CASSLQGYDKGKLFF
. TRBJ1-1 TRBV5-1 . TGCGCCAGCAGGGATGGAACAGGACCTCCAAATGAAGCTTTCTTT CASRDGTGPPNEAFF